One and the same sample provided the 15 T cell receptor beta chains below, sequenced in a study of cytomegalovirus exposure and HLA in healthy donors. The PCR employed 60 Vbeta primers together with 13 Jbeta primers. Assay: immunoSEQ multiplex PCR; the TCRdb copy retains only in-frame clones and omits some. The sample lists about 140,000 clones; 88% were seen once. The sequenced material came from PBMCs. The receptors come from a woman in her 40s in good health and CMV-seronegative.

The chain has TRBV6-5 and TRBJ2-7, with TRBD2 as a possible D gene (6 bases). CDR1 and CDR2 from the germline V gene are MNHEY and SVGAGI. Between the trimmed V and J ends, which lost 5 bases and 2 bases, there was a span of 13 bases. The CDR3 is made up of 14 amino acids. The CDR3: CASSPGGRTYEQYF. CDR3 DNA sequence: TGTGCCAGCAGTCCCGGGGGACGTACCTACGAGCAGTACTTC.

This chain uses TRBV4-1 with TRBJ2-7; TRBD1 aligns across 10 bases. The CDR3 covers 15 residues. After removal of 4 bases from V and 4 bases from J, the junction contained 7 bases not matched to a gene. Germline V gene lookup returns CDR1 MGHRA and CDR2 YSYEKL. CDR3 coding DNA: TGCGCCAGCAGCCCTCCGGGACAGGGGTATTACGAGCAGTACTTC. Translated: CASSPPGQGYYEQYF.

The genes are TRBV6-5 and TRBJ2-3; TRBD1 agrees at 9 bases. CDR3 size: 15 residues. J lost 5 bases, V lost 8 bases, and 11 bases had no gene match. CDR1 MNHEY and CDR2 SVGAGI come from the germline V gene. The CDR3 loop is CASSTWTGVGDTQYF. The CDR3 DNA follows: TGTGCCAGCTCTACATGGACAGGGGTGGGAGATACGCAGTATTTT.

This clone showed up just a few times. The V and J genes are TRBV10-3 and TRBJ2-5; TRBD2 matches 7 bases. J gave up 2 bases and V 0 bases, and 6 bases lay outside the gene matches. The CDR3 length is 16 residues. CDR1 ENHRY and CDR2 SYGVKD come from the germline V gene. The CDR3 region is CAISESPSGSQETQYF. The CDR3 DNA reads as TGTGCCATCAGTGAGTCCCCTAGCGGAAGTCAAGAGACCCAGTACTTC.

The chain carries TRBV18 and TRBJ1-2; TRBD1 matches at 9 bases. Germline CDR1 KGHSH, CDR2 LQKENI. The CDR3 contains 15 residues. V lost 3 bases to trimming and J lost 6 bases; unmatched junction nucleotides: 8. CDR3 sequence: CASSPFSGTGNGYTF. The CDR3 bases are TGTGCCAGCTCACCTTTCTCCGGGACAGGGAATGGCTACACCTTC.

The rearrangement links TRBV5-1 to TRBJ2-1; 12 bases agree with TRBD2. CDR3 length: 16 amino acids. From germline, CDR1 is SGHRS and CDR2 YFSETQ. With 4 bases clipped from V and 8 bases from J, the junction kept 10 bases outside the gene matches. CDR3 loop: CASSPLTSGRGDEQFF. CDR3 DNA: TGCGCCAGCAGCCCCTTGACTAGCGGGAGAGGGGATGAGCAGTTCTTC.

This clone is a singleton in its sample. This same CDR3 is encoded by further DNA sequences in the sample. The genes are TRBV27 and TRBJ1-1; no clear D gene. CDR3 length equals 14 residues. The V gene lost 8 bases and the J gene lost 0 bases, with 13 bases spanning the gap. From germline, CDR1 is MNHEY and CDR2 SMNVEV (reference sequence). This CDR3 reads CASSLGSMNTEAFF. The CDR3, as DNA: TGTGCCAGCTCGCTGGGGAGTATGAACACTGAAGCTTTCTTT.

The V gene is TRBV6-1, the J gene TRBJ1-5; 7 bases fit TRBD1. CDR3 length equals 15 residues. Trimming took 7 bases from V and 5 from J; bases not matched to a gene: 11. Per germline, CDR1 MNHNS and CDR2 SASEGT. CDR3 sequence (DNA): TGTGCCAGCAACGAGCAGGGGGAGGTTTATCAGCCCCAGCATTTT. Translation: CASNEQGEVYQPQHF.

This clone occurred a few times. The chain joins TRBV18 to TRBJ1-1; no reliable D call. The CDR3 sequence is 12 residues long. Germline V gives CDR1 KGHSH, CDR2 LQKENI. Trimming shortened V by 2 bases and J by 7 bases, and 8 bases separated the two germline ends. CDR3 amino acids: CASSPGRSEAFF. Written as DNA, the CDR3 is TGTGCCAGCTCACCAGGGAGGAGTGAAGCTTTCTTT.

The chain carries TRBV4-2 and TRBJ1-1, with D unresolved. This CDR3 spans 13 amino acids. Looked up from germline, CDR1 is LGHNA and CDR2 is YNFKEQ. Trimming took off 3 bases at V and 1 base at J, with 6 bases between the two ends. CDR3 sequence: CASSQGRNTEAFF. As DNA, the CDR3 is TGTGCCAGCAGCCAGGGGAGGAACACTGAAGCTTTCTTT.

This chain joins TRBV4-1 and TRBJ2-1; D uncertain. This CDR3 contains 16 residues. Germline V gene lookup returns CDR1 MGHRA and CDR2 YSYEKL. V lost 0 bases and J lost 4, with 13 bases in between. For the CDR3, the DNA is TGCGCCAGCAGCCAAGATCTACCTGAGATTTACAATGAGCAGTTCTTC. Protein: CASSQDLPEIYNEQFF.

Worth noting for this clone: Other nucleotide sequences from this sample produce the same CDR3. This chain joins TRBV11-3 and TRBJ2-7; TRBD2 agrees at 9 bases. V was pared by 3 bases and J by 0 bases, with 0 bases of the junction left unmatched. The CDR3 covers 14 residues. Germline V lookup: CDR1 SGHNT, CDR2 YENEEA. Written as DNA, the CDR3 is TGTGCCAGCAGCTTTAGCGGGAGCTCCTACGAGCAGTACTTC. Its translation: CASSFSGSSYEQYF.

The chain is built from TRBV7-8 and TRBJ1-1; D gene unclear. This CDR3 is built from 15 residues. Germline V gene sequence: CDR1 SGHVS, CDR2 FQNEAQ. V lost 1 base and J lost 0, with 9 bases in between. CDR3 protein: CASSLVSGLNTEAFF. CDR3 bases: TGTGCCAGCAGCTTAGTATCCGGGTTGAACACTGAAGCTTTCTTT.

This clone showed up just a few times. V gene TRBV5-4 combines with J gene TRBJ2-7, with TRBD1 matching over 9 bases. Germline-derived CDR1 and CDR2 are SGHNT and YYREEE (reference sequence). The V gene end was trimmed by 7 bases and the J gene end by 6 bases; junction bases not matched to a gene: 11. The CDR3 sequence is 14 residues long. The CDR3 loop is CASGTLQGAGEQYF. The CDR3 DNA sequence: TGTGCCAGCGGTACTTTACAGGGGGCGGGCGAGCAGTACTTC.

The gene calls are TRBV27 and TRBJ2-7; the match to TRBD1 covers 8 bases. After removal of 4 bases from V and 4 bases from J, the junction contained 6 bases not matched to a gene. This CDR3 contains 14 residues. CDR1 and CDR2 (germline): MNHEY, SMNVEV (reference sequence). The CDR3 protein is CASSSQGAGYEQYF. Here the CDR3 DNA reads TGTGCCAGCAGTTCTCAGGGGGCGGGGTACGAGCAGTACTTC.